This T cell receptor (beta chain) was retrieved from a study of shared clonotypes between healthy human individuals. This CDR3 is 13 amino acids long. V was cut by 6 bases and J by 4 bases, with 12 bases left in between. Per the germline V gene, CDR1 is MNHEY and CDR2 is SVGAGI. From CD4+ cells came CD45RA+ naive and CD45RA-negative memory subsets. General study findings and limits: Generally, estimated richness proved larger in naive subsets than it did in memory subsets.

Comments on this clone: Its antigen is currently unknown.

Original processing methods: For the immunoSEQ data, sequences were junction-only without quality scores, so filtering differed. Clones were sequenced by immunoSEQ multiplex PCR, and TCRdb holds only the in-frame ones, with some missing. V and J calls and clone size are given by that table; D and trimming were obtained from the DNA. The profile covers about 1 million clones, with under 80% appearing a single time and 1.4% to 1.5% taken by the ten largest. The sample consisted of memory CD4+ T cells sorted from blood. Subset defined: CD45RA-negative fraction. This TCR was recovered from a man aged 18-30 years in good health. The rearrangement uses TRBV6-5 and TRBJ2-5, with a weak D call TRBD1 (6 bases). The CDR3 region is CASRSGTRETQYF. DNA of the CDR3: TGTGCCAGCAGATCCGGGACAAGAGAGACCCAGTACTTC.